Detailed here is one T cell receptor beta chain. Its antigen remains unidentified. A multiplex PCR was run with 60 Vbeta primers and 13 Jbeta primers. Profiling relied on immunoSEQ multiplex PCR, and the TCRdb table lists in-frame clones only, not all of them. This table has over 40,000 clones, approximately 68% appearing once. Germline assignment: CDR1 SGHNT and CDR2 YENEEA. V was shortened by 5 bases and J by 2 bases, with 11 bases between the two germline ends. The CDR3 spans 14 residues. These data originate in a study of cytomegalovirus exposure and HLA in healthy donors. Study-level results: Diagnosis of cytomegalovirus status made by the classifier reportedly showed high specificity and sensitivity. A list of about 180 TCR beta chains associated with cytomegalovirus was given.

This TCR was sampled from a man aged 25 to 45 in good health and CMV-seronegative. J is TRBJ2-3 and V is TRBV11-3, with D possibly matching TRBD1 (6 bases). Sequencing was done on a sample of PBMCs. As DNA, the CDR3 is TGTGCCAGCAGCGAAGGACAGAACACAGATACGCAGTATTTT. Its protein is CASSEGQNTDTQYF.